The following is a T cell receptor (beta chain) sequence with its context. Its antigen is currently unknown. In the authors' methods: Filtering differed, since immunoSEQ gave only junction sequences and no quality scores. Clones were sequenced by immunoSEQ multiplex PCR, and TCRdb holds only the in-frame ones, with some missing. V, J and clone size were drawn from that table, and D and trimming were deduced from the DNA. The repertoire holds around 2,000,000 clones, with 90% to 95% as singletons. This sample was taken from a study of shared clonotypes between healthy human individuals. The wider study: Each donor's CD8 memory used one plate, CD8 naive two, each CD4 subset three.

In germline, CDR1 is MNHNS, CDR2 SASEGT. Germline trimming cut 3 bases from V and 7 bases from J; bases unmatched to any gene: 8. The CDR3 is 15 amino acids. Positive CCR7 selection of CD45RO-negative cells yielded the naive CD8 cells, and terminally differentiated effector memory CD45RA+ cells were excluded. All donors qualified as healthy HIV-negative adults and had experienced no recent acute infections or vaccinations. Whole-study findings and limits: Non-shared clonotypes showed lower generation probabilities than clonotypes common to all four donors.

Sequencing was done on a sample of naive CD8+ T cells from PBMCs. This TCR derives from a man in his late teens or twenties in good health. Some clones in this sample may be carry-over from other donors' samples. The V gene is TRBV6-1, the J gene TRBJ2-1; 8 bases fit TRBD2. The CDR3 nucleotides are TGTGCCAGCAGTGATACGGGACTAGGTCTGAATGAGCAGTTCTTC. Translating gives CASSDTGLGLNEQFF.